The present T cell receptor beta chain was sequenced within a study of cytomegalovirus exposure and HLA in healthy donors. Findings and limits, study-wide: Rarity characterized most TCR sequences, yet some public TCRs appeared in many donors. V- and J-gene trimming of TCR beta was linked (in a later analysis) to a missense DCLRE1C variant.

Regarding this clone: What it binds is unknown. One junction end disagrees with the germline gene, perhaps due to a read error.

CDR1 and CDR2 (germline): SGHNT, YYREEE (reference sequence). This CDR3 comprises 18 residues. Vbeta (60) and Jbeta (13) primers were used in the PCR. The method was immunoSEQ multiplex PCR; TCRdb's version includes in-frame clones alone and lacks a portion of them. This sample carries roughly 190,000 clones, roughly 81% of them seen once, and the ten largest clones take less than 4%. The origin of this receptor is a woman in her twenties or thirties in good health and CMV-seropositive. The chain is built from TRBV5-4 and TRBJ2-3; 8 nucleotides agree with TRBD2. Sequencing input: PBMCs. CDR3 coding DNA: TGTGCCAGCAGGTTGGGGGGACGGGGACTAGTAGGCCCAGATACGCAGTATTTT. Protein: CASRLGGRGLVGPDTQYF.